This T cell receptor beta chain stems from a study of T cell clonality in common variable immunodeficiency (dated by TCRdb to 2014 to 2015). CVID samples and control samples contributed equivalent amounts of genomic DNA as sequencing input. For every sample, a 60 bp segment covering the rearranged TCRbeta CDR3 region was amplified and then sequenced. The immunoSEQ assay, a bias-corrected multiplex PCR with high-throughput sequencing, was employed for TCRbeta amplification. The published analysis was carried out like this. Every unique nucleotide sequence was considered a clone and was annotated with V, D and J genes, copy number and frequency. Sequences were labeled productive if in frame, and non-productive if out of frame or containing stop codons. As previously described, clonality was calculated on the basis of Shannon's entropy. Mean CDR3 Kyte-Doolittle hydropathy was derived from the predicted amino acid sequences of productive clones. Hierarchical clustering of scaled V gene usage was performed with the R hclust function using Manhattan distance and complete linkage. Sharing of clones by CDR3 amino acid sequence was evaluated by resampling 12 repertoires per group over 100 rounds. The repertoires were searched for 60 to 70 published EBV-specific TCRbeta sequences and 245 published CMV-specific TCRbeta sequences. A couple of CVID samples that yielded fewer than 10,000 sequences were excluded from the analysis, so 40 to 50 CVID repertoires were retained. TCRdb mirrors the immuneACCESS table, restricted to in-frame sequences. Some clones are absent from its copies; in checked studies, under half trace to an unresolved V gene, and the reason for the others is unknown. Clone size and V and J calls were adopted from that table, with D and trimming inferred from the DNA. Here the sample lists tens of thousands of clones, none seen once only. The ten largest clones represent roughly 1.5% of the sample.

This clone has ten or more counts. Its target antigen remains unknown. Results and caveats for the whole study, not just this receptor: The authors noted that sequencing repertoires of T cell subpopulations would be needed to clarify what caused the increased clonality in CVID. TCRbeta clonality was higher in CVID subjects than in healthy controls (t-test p = 0.018), and the increase was most characteristic of about a third of subjects. Patient heterogeneity within the CVID cohort put limits on correlating repertoire features with clinical complications. CVID TCRbeta sequences reportedly showed fewer deletions and N-nucleotide insertions and lacked highly modified clones with 13 or more V deletions. Fewer TCRbeta clones were shared among CVID subjects than among healthy controls (p < 0.0001). Even though DNA input was equal, the average per sample came to about 81,820 unique sequences for controls compared with around 32,000 for CVID samples.

Most of the CVID patients and most of the healthy controls were of Caucasian heritage. From each donor, about 5 to 8 ml of heparinized peripheral whole blood was collected. Genomic DNA from adults with common variable immune deficiency (CVID) and from healthy adult controls was the source for sequencing TCRbeta CDR3 repertoires. There were around 22 healthy adult volunteers in the control group (about 12 female and roughly 10 male), ranging in age from about 20 to 66 years, with a mean age of roughly 35. Diluted blood was subjected to density centrifugation over Hypaque 1077 or Ficoll-Paque for isolation of peripheral blood mononuclear cells. Genomic DNA was obtained from unsorted mononuclear cells using either Qiagen column purification or a centrifugation-based method. The origin of this receptor is a person aged 18-70 years in good health. The sequencing sample was made of peripheral blood mononuclear cells.

CDR3 reads: CSFGGGQGAQYF. CDR3 DNA, as far as it was read: TGCAGCTTTGGCGGGGGACAGGGGGCG. Recombination connected TRBV29-1 to TRBJ2-3; 11 central nucleotides agree with TRBD1. The read comes to an end 3 residues before the CDR3 does, leaving the germline J gene to fill in the end. As encoded in the germline V gene, CDR1 is SQVTM while CDR2 is ANQGSEA. From cysteine to phenylalanine, the CDR3 is 12 amino acids long. Part of the CDR3 DNA is given, 27 bases translated from base 1.